This T cell receptor beta chain came from a study of CD8+ T cells in alopecia areata. Broader study findings: In lesional scalp, particularly from alopecia totalis/universalis, clonality was higher than in normal scalp.

Treatment reported: oral pan-JAK inhibitor, 5-10 mg twice daily. The CDR3 sequence is 14 residues long. The germline gives CDR1 SGHNT, CDR2 YENEEA. Trimming removed 4 bases at V and 3 bases at J, with 11 bases between. cDNA serving as the sequencing template came from extracted, reverse transcribed RNA. The table came from immunoSEQ multiplex PCR; TCRdb's copy has only in-frame clones and leaves some out. There are approximately 170,000 clones in the sample; roughly 60% occur only once, and approximately 15% lies in the top ten. Concerning this clone itself: The target antigen is unknown.

The receptor was isolated from a human donor with alopecia areata. The source material was CD4+ T cells sorted from blood, sampled at week 24, from a patient treated with tofacitinib. The J gene is TRBJ2-3, the V gene TRBV11-3; D remains ambiguous. For the CDR3, the DNA is TGTGCCAGCAGCTCCACACTTTTTACAGATACGCAGTATTTT. Encoded protein: CASSSTLFTDTQYF.